The clone carrying this TCR beta chain was counted between two and nine times. This entry is derived from a study of tumor-infiltrating lymphocytes in primary liver carcinoma. Total RNA amounting to 450 to 550 ng was the source from which TCR beta cDNA was made with a constant-region primer. Employing slightly modified ARM-PCR, three nested multiplex PCR rounds were run, and these gave rise to the TCR beta libraries. Each CDR3 protein gets one entry after TCRdb re-called the multiplex PCR reads with MiXCR. The table shows 300,000 to 400,000 distinct CDR3 sequences, with 60% to 80% occurring only once. Germline DNA was extracted alongside blood RNA, which was obtained from unsorted whole blood. The specimen was peripheral blood. This TCR was sampled from a man aged 40-55 years with primary liver carcinoma and hepatitis B virus infection.

This chain's CDR3 is CASSLGITGANVLTF. In DNA, the CDR3 is TGCGCCAGCAGCTTGGGCATCACTGGGGCCAACGTCCTGACTTTC. The chain joins TRBV5-1 to TRBJ2-6; D unresolved. Germline V lookup: CDR1 SGHRS, CDR2 YFSETQ. The CDR3 has 15 residues. Trimming took off 0 bases at V and 2 bases at J, with 6 bases between the two ends.